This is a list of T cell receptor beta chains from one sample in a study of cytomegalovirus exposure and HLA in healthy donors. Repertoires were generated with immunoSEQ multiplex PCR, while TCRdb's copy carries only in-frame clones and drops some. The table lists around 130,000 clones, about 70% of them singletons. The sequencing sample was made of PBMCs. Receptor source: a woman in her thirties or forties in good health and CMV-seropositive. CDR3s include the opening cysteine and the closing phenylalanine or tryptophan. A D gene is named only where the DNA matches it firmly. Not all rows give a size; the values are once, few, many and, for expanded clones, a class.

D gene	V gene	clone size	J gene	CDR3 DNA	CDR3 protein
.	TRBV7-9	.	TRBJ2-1	TGTGCCAGCAGCTTCGCAGGGAATGAGCAGTTCTTC	CASSFAGNEQFF
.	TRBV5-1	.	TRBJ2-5	TGCGCCAGCAGCTTGGAGCTAGTGCGGGAGACCCAGTACTTC	CASSLELVRETQYF
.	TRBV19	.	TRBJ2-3	TGTGCCAGTTCAGACCCGTCGACTAGCACAGATACGCAGTATTTT	CASSDPSTSTDTQYF
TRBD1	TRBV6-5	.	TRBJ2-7	TGTGCCAGCAGTTCCGGGACAGGGTTCGAGCAGTACTTC	CASSSGTGFEQYF
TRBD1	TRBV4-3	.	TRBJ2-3	TGCGCCAGCAGCCAAGAGTTCGGACAGGGCACAGATACGCAGTATTTT	CASSQEFGQGTDTQYF
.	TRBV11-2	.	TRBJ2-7	TGTGCCAGCAGTAAACCCGGGACTTGGGGGGTCTACGAGCAGTACTTC	CASSKPGTWGVYEQYF
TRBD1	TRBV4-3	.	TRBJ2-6	TGCGCCAGCAGAAGGACAGGGGGGGTCTCTGGGGCCAACGTCCTGACTTTC	CASRRTGGVSGANVLTF
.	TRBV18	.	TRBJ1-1	TGTGCCAGCTCATCTAGCAGGGGGAACACTGAAGCTTTCTTT	CASSSSRGNTEAFF
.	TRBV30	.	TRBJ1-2	TGTGCCTGGAGCCATAACAATTATGGCTACACCTTC	CAWSHNNYGYTF
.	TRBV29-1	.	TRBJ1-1	TGCAGCGTTAAAGATCGTGAAGCTTTCTTT	CSVKDREAFF
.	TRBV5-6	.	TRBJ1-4	TGTGCCAGCAGCCCCCGGGAGAGTCCGGCTGAAAAACTGTTTTTT	CASSPRESPAEKLFF
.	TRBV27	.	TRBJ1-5	TGTGCCAGCAGTTTCGGATCGGGAAATCAGCCCCAGCATTTT	CASSFGSGNQPQHF
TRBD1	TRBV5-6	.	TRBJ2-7	TGTGCCAGCAGCCCGGACAGGACCTCCTACGAGCAGTACTTC	CASSPDRTSYEQYF
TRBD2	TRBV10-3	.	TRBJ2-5	TGTGCCACTCAGCTAGCGGGAGGGCCTCAAGAGACCCAGTACTTC	CATQLAGGPQETQYF
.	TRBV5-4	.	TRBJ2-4	TGTGCCAGCAGCTCAACAGGGCTAGCCAAAAACATTCAGTACTTC	CASSSTGLAKNIQYF
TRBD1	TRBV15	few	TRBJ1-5	TGTGCCACCAGCAGAGGGGGACAGGGGACCGGGGGGCCCCAGCATTTT	CATSRGGQGTGGPQHF
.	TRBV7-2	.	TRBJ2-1	TGTGCCAGCAGCTTAGCGACGGGAAATGAGCAGTTCTTC	CASSLATGNEQFF
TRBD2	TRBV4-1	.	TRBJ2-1	TGCGCCAGCAGCCCAGACGAACTAGCGGGGTCTTACAATGAGCAGTTCTTC	CASSPDELAGSYNEQFF
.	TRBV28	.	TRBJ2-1	TGTGCCAGCAAGGAGGGCAGGGCGAGCTCCTACAATGAGCAGTTCTTC	CASKEGRASSYNEQFF
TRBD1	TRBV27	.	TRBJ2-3	TGTGCCAGCAGAGATACAGGGGGCACAGATACGCAGTATTTT	CASRDTGGTDTQYF
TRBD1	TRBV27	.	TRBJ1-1	TGTGCCAGCAGTTTACCGACAGGGTGGGGGGTCACTGAAGCTTTCTTT	CASSLPTGWGVTEAFF
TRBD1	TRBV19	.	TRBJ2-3	TGTGCCAGTAGTAATCAGGGGGCAACAGATACGCAGTATTTT	CASSNQGATDTQYF
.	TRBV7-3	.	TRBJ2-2	TGTGCCAGCAGCTTACTTACCGCAGGCGGGGAGCTGTTTTTT	CASSLLTAGGELFF
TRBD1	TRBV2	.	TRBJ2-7	TGTGCCAGCAGTCGCGGAGGGACAGGGGGACCCTACGAGCAGTACTTC	CASSRGGTGGPYEQYF
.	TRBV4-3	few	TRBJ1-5	TGCGCCAGCAGCCAAGATACAAGAGCCGGGAATCAGCCCCAGCATTTT	CASSQDTRAGNQPQHF
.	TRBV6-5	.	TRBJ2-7	TGTGCCAGCAAGGGGGGGTACTACGAGCAGTACTTC	CASKGGYYEQYF
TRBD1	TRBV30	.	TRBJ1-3	TGTGCCTGGAGTATTCGACAGGGGGTTGGAAACACCATATATTTT	CAWSIRQGVGNTIYF
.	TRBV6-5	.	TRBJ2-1	TGTGCCAGCAGTCTAAACTCCTACAATGAGCAGTTCTTC	CASSLNSYNEQFF
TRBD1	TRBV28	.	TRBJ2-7	TGTGCCAGCACCCCCCCCGGGACAGTCTACGAGCAGTACTTC	CASTPPGTVYEQYF
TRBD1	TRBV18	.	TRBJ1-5	TGTGCCAGCTCAGCGACCGGACAGGGCCAGCCCCAGCATTTT	CASSATGQGQPQHF
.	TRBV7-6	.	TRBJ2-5	TGTGCCAGCAGCTTATGGGGGCCGGAGACCCAGTACTTC	CASSLWGPETQYF
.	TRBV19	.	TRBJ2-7	TGTGCCAGTAGTATTGACAGGAGTACTTCCTACGAGCAGTACTTC	CASSIDRSTSYEQYF
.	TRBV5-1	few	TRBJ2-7	TGCGCCAGCAGCCCGCGGAGCCCCGTAGACGAGCAGTACTTC	CASSPRSPVDEQYF
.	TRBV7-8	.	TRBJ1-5	TGTGCCAGCAGCTTAGGGAGGGAAAGGCAGCCCCAGCATTTT	CASSLGRERQPQHF
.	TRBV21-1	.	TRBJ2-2	TGTGCCAGCAGCGGGACTAGCGGGGACACCGGGGAGCTGTTTTTT	CASSGTSGDTGELFF
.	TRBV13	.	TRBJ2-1	TGTGCCAGCAGCTTACAGAGGTATGAGCAGTTCTTC	CASSLQRYEQFF
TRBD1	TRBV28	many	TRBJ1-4	TGTGCCAGCAGTACACCCGGTGGGGGACAGGGCACTAATGAAAAACTGTTTTTT	CASSTPGGGQGTNEKLFF
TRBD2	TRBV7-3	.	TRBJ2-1	TGTGCCAGCAGCTTAACCCCGCTCGGAGCGGGGAGCTCCTACAATGAGCAGTTCTTC	CASSLTPLGAGSSYNEQFF
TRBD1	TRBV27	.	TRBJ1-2	TGTGCCAGCAGTTTACAGGGGGCGGGTGGCTACACCTTC	CASSLQGAGGYTF
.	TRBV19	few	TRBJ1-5	TGTGCCAGTACGGTTGGGAGGGCGGATCAGCCCCAGCATTTT	CASTVGRADQPQHF
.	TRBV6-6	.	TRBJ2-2	TGTGCCAGCAGTTGGGCCAACACCGGGGAGCTGTTTTTT	CASSWANTGELFF
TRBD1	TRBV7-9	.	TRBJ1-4	TGTGCCAGCAGTGGGGGACAGAATGAAAAACTGTTTTTT	CASSGGQNEKLFF
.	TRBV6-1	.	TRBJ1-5	TGTGCCAGCAGTGAAGGACACCTACGAAGATATCAGCCCCAGCATTTT	CASSEGHLRRYQPQHF
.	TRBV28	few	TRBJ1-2	TGTGCCAGCAGCCTCACAGGGTCCACCTATGGCTACACCTTC	CASSLTGSTYGYTF
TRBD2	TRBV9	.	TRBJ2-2	TGTGCCAGCAGCTTAGCGGGAGATCGCACCGGGGAGCTGTTTTTT	CASSLAGDRTGELFF
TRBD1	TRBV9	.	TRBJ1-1	TGTGCCAGCAGCCCCCGAGGACAGGGGAGGACTGAAGCTTTCTTT	CASSPRGQGRTEAFF
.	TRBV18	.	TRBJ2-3	TGTGCCAGCTCACTTCCGGTTAACTCGGGGGCAGATACGCAGTATTTT	CASSLPVNSGADTQYF
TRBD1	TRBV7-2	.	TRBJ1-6	TGTGCCAGCAGCTTAGATATGACAGGGGGCTCTTCACCCCTCCACTTT	CASSLDMTGGSSPLHF
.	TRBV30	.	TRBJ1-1	TGTGCCTGGAGTGTACTTGAGAACACTGAAGCTTTCTTT	CAWSVLENTEAFF
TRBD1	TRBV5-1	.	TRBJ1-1	TGCGCCAGCAGCATGGACAGGGGGAACACTGAAGCTTTCTTT	CASSMDRGNTEAFF
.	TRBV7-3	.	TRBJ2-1	TGTGCCAGCAGTCCAACCAACGGGCAGGGGAGCAATGAGCAGTTCTTC	CASSPTNGQGSNEQFF
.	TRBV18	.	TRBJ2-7	TGTGCCAGCTCACCAACTCATAACTCCTACGAGCAGTACTTC	CASSPTHNSYEQYF
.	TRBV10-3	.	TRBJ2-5	TGTGCCACCCGCGGGGGCCCGCTCGAGACCCAGTACTTC	CATRGGPLETQYF
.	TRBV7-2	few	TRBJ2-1	TGTGCCAGCAGCTTAGACCCGGCGGAGAAGCAGTTCTTC	CASSLDPAEKQFF
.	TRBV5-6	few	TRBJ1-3	TGTGCCAGCAGCTTGGGACAGGTCCGGGAAAACACCATATATTTT	CASSLGQVRENTIYF
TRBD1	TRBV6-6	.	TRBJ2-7	TGTGCCAGCTACTCCGGGACAGGGACCTACGAGCAGTACTTC	CASYSGTGTYEQYF
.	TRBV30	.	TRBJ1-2	TGTGCCTGGAGGGGGGGACCGGGGGGTGGCTACACCTTC	CAWRGGPGGGYTF
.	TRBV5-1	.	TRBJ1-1	TGCGCCAGCAGCATGACCCGGACAGAAGCTTTCTTT	CASSMTRTEAFF
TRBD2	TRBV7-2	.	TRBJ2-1	TGTGCCAGCAGCTTGCTAGCGGGGGACTACAATGAGCAGTTCTTC	CASSLLAGDYNEQFF
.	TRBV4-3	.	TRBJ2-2	TGCGCCAGCAGCCAAGAGCCGAGGGCGGTCGGGGAGCTGTTTTTT	CASSQEPRAVGELFF